This entry is about one T cell receptor beta chain. The antigen remains undetermined. These data come from a study of T cell responses to AZD1222 COVID-19 vaccine. General observations from the study: The peak T cell response came first, and repertoires were sampled only after it.

Clones were sequenced by immunoSEQ multiplex PCR, and TCRdb holds only the in-frame ones, with some missing. The table lists 110,000 to 150,000 clones, more than 70% of them singletons. The germline CDR1 and CDR2 sequences are MDHEN and SYDVKM. V was trimmed by 3 bases and J by 2 bases, leaving 11 bases between them. CDR3 size: 16 residues. The chain uses TRBV28 and TRBJ1-6; D is ambiguous. The sample was peripheral blood, taken 28 days after the second AZD1222 dose. The receptor was derived from an adult who received the AZD1222 COVID-19 vaccine. Written as DNA, the CDR3 is TGTGCCAGCAGTTTCCGCAGGAGCACCTATAATTCACCCCTCCACTTT. This encodes CASSFRRSTYNSPLHF.